Presented here are 14 T cell receptor beta chains from one specimen sequenced in a study of cytomegalovirus exposure and HLA in healthy donors. Sequenced by immunoSEQ multiplex PCR; TCRdb stores in-frame clones only, minus some. The top ten hold roughly 0.38% of the sample, which has around 240,000 clones, around 87% seen once. The source material was PBMCs. The receptors derive from a young woman in good health and CMV-seronegative.

The chain uses TRBV15 and TRBJ2-5; 8 nucleotides align to TRBD2. Per the germline V gene, CDR1 is LNHNV and CDR2 is YYDKDF (reference sequence). The CDR3 is 16 amino acids. V was pared by 0 bases and J by 1 base, with 4 bases of the junction left unmatched. The CDR3 DNA follows: TGTGCCACCAGCAGAGATGTAGCGGGGAGCCAAGAGACCCAGTACTTC. Translation gives CATSRDVAGSQETQYF. Combining the CDR3 with reference TRBV15 and TRBJ2-5 gives the whole variable domain DAMVIQNPRYQVTQFGKPVTLSCSQTLNHNVMYWYQQKSSQAPKLLFHYYDKDFNNEADTPDNFQSRRPNTSFCFLDIRSPGLGDTAMYLCATSRDVAGSQETQYFGPGTRLLVL.

The chain uses TRBV7-9 and TRBJ1-3; D unclear. This CDR3 is built from 15 residues. CDR1 and CDR2 from the germline V gene are SEHNR and FQNEAQ (reference sequence). The germline V and J ends were trimmed by 1 base and 3 bases, with 10 bases remaining between them. CDR3 protein: CASSLEVAGGNTIYF. The CDR3 nucleotides read TGTGCCAGCAGCTTAGAGGTAGCTGGTGGAAACACCATATATTTT.

The chain carries TRBV7-9 and TRBJ2-3; the match to TRBD2 covers 9 bases. CDR3 length: 16 residues. Germline CDR1 SEHNR, CDR2 FQNEAQ (reference sequence). Trimming took 3 bases from V and 0 from J; bases not matched to a gene: 4. CDR3 nucleotides: TGTGCCAGCAGCTTTGCGGGGGGGACTAGCACAGATACGCAGTATTTT. Protein product: CASSFAGGTSTDTQYF.

This rearrangement joins TRBV30 to TRBJ1-5; possible D gene TRBD1, 6 bases. In germline, CDR1 is GTSNPN, CDR2 SVGIG (reference sequence). This CDR3 is built from 15 residues. V was clipped by 3 bases and J by 0 bases, with 12 bases between them. In nucleotides, the CDR3 is TGTGCCTGGAGAACCGGGACACATAGCAATCAGCCCCAGCATTTT. Protein: CAWRTGTHSNQPQHF. The full variable domain, rest sourced from reference TRBV30 and TRBJ1-5, is SQTIHQWPATLVQPVGSPLSLECTVEGTSNPNLYWYRQAAGRGLQLLFYSVGIGQISSEVPQNLSASRPQDRQFILSSKKLLLSDSGFYLCAWRTGTHSNQPQHFGDGTRLSIL.

This clone was detected only once. This chain links TRBV4-3 with TRBJ1-1; perhaps TRBD1 as D (6 bases). The CDR3 extends over 15 amino acids. The V gene's germline CDR1 is LGHNA and CDR2 YSLEER. Trimming left V 3 bases short and J 4 bases short, with 15 bases between. In DNA, the CDR3 is TGCGCCAGCAGCCAGGCAGGGGCGACCGGCACTGAAGCTTTCTTT. This codes for CASSQAGATGTEAFF.

The rearrangement joins TRBV28 to TRBJ2-7, with 9 bases matching TRBD1. Looked up from germline, CDR1 is MDHEN and CDR2 is SYDVKM. The CDR3 runs 13 residues. The ends lost 3 bases at V and 8 bases at J; junction bases unmatched: 5. In nucleotides, the CDR3 is TGTGCCAGCAGTTTGGGACAGGGTGCTAAGCAGTACGTC. Translation gives CASSLGQGAKQYV.

This CDR3 is CASSRQGAQETQYF. CDR3 bases: TGTGCCAGCAGTCGACAGGGGGCTCAAGAGACCCAGTACTTC. The chain carries TRBV27 and TRBJ2-5, with TRBD1 matching 10 bases. The CDR3 runs to 14 residues. V was pared by 5 bases and J by 2 bases, with 2 bases of the junction left unmatched. CDR1 is MNHEY and CDR2 is SMNVEV in the germline V gene (reference sequence).

The genes are TRBV7-9 and TRBJ2-1; 7 bases align to TRBD2. This CDR3 contains 11 residues. The V gene's germline CDR1 is SEHNR and CDR2 FQNEAQ (reference sequence). Trimming cost V 8 bases and J 10 bases; bases outside gene matches: 5. The CDR3 nucleotides read TGTGCCAGCTCCCCGGGAGGCGAGCAGTTCTTC. Amino acids: CASSPGGEQFF. Complete variable domain (other parts from reference TRBV7-9 and TRBJ2-1): DTGVSQNPRHKITKRGQNVTFRCDPISEHNRLYWYRQTLGQGPEFLTYFQNEAQLEKSRLLSDRFSAERPKGSFSTLEIQRTEQGDSAMYLCASSPGGEQFFGPGTRLTVL.

This chain connects TRBV10-1 to TRBJ2-5; 10 nucleotides agree with TRBD1. Germline loops: CDR1 WNHNN, CDR2 SYGVQD (reference sequence). V trimming: 4 bases; J trimming: 5 bases; junction bases outside the gene matches: 7. The CDR3 has 15 amino acids. In DNA form, the CDR3 reads TGCGCCAGCAGTGTTGGGACAGGGGTTGGGGAGACCCAGTACTTC. This gives the protein CASSVGTGVGETQYF.

The rearrangement links TRBV27 to TRBJ2-7, with 9 bases that match TRBD1. Germline V gene data show CDR1 as MNHEY and CDR2 as SMNVEV (reference sequence). This CDR3 contains 15 residues. With V trimmed by 2 bases and J by 0 bases, 2 bases remained unmatched. The CDR3 reads CASSLRGQGSYEQYF. The CDR3 region has the DNA TGTGCCAGCAGTTTAAGGGGACAGGGCTCCTACGAGCAGTACTTC.

This chain links TRBV5-4 with TRBJ2-3; D possibly corresponds to TRBD2 (6 bases). CDR1 and CDR2 from the germline V gene are SGHNT and YYREEE (reference sequence). The CDR3 has 18 residues. The V end lost 2 bases, the J end lost 9 bases, and 28 bases lay between the germline ends. The CDR3 nucleotides read TGTGCCAGCAGCTTTCCGGGACCCGGGACTCAAGGAAGGGAAACGCAGTATTTT. It codes for CASSFPGPGTQGRETQYF.

The rearrangement uses TRBV28 and TRBJ2-7, with 7 bases matching TRBD1. The germline V gene has CDR1 MDHEN and CDR2 SYDVKM. V gave up 5 bases and J gave up 0 bases; unmatched junction bases: 10. This CDR3 spans 16 amino acids. Here the CDR3 DNA reads TGTGCCAGCAGTCCTCTATCACAGGGGAGCTCCTACGAGCAGTACGTC. This sequence encodes CASSPLSQGSSYEQYV.

The rearrangement links TRBV2 to TRBJ1-5; no clear D gene. There are 15 residues in the CDR3. CDR1 is SNHLY, CDR2 FYNNEI, per germline. The ends were cut back, 2 bases at V and 2 bases at J, with 10 bases in the middle. This chain's CDR3 is CASSEFYLGNQPQHF. The CDR3 DNA is TGTGCCAGCAGTGAATTCTATCTTGGCAATCAGCCCCAGCATTTT.

V is TRBV28 and J is TRBJ2-3; D is unresolved. This CDR3 is 12 amino acids long. Germline V gene data show CDR1 as MDHEN and CDR2 as SYDVKM. Trimming took 2 bases from V and 7 from J, leaving 7 bases between them. In nucleotides, the CDR3 is TGTGCCAGCAGTTTAATGAGGAATACGCAGTATTTT. Its translation is CASSLMRNTQYF.